Given below is one TCR beta chain in context. This record belongs to a study of blood T cell repertoires in COVID-19. Background on the study: T cells, B-cell-depleted T cells, or PBMCs supplied cDNA or gDNA.

The data were produced by immunoSEQ multiplex PCR, yet TCRdb's version contains in-frame clones alone and is incomplete. The repertoire includes 400,000 to 550,000 clones, 87% of them detected once, and roughly 2% sits in the top ten. Cohort assignment relied on participant-reported clinical history. V gave up 6 bases and J gave up 2 bases, with 11 bases separating them. Germline V gene lookup returns CDR1 SNHLY and CDR2 FYNNEI. CDR3 size: 15 residues. This TCR was recovered from a woman aged 18 to 35 with acute COVID-19. This sequence joins TRBV2 and TRBJ1-6, with TRBD1 as a possible D gene (6 bases). Specimen: PBMCs or T cells enriched from blood (not recorded which). For the CDR3, the DNA is TGTGCCAGCAGAGCACAGGGCCCCTATAATTCACCCCTCCACTTT. It encodes CASRAQGPYNSPLHF.